This is a list of T cell receptor beta chains from one sample in a study of metastatic and nonmetastatic thyroid tumors. Through MiXCR, TCRdb re-clonotyped the PCR reads. Here the sample spans 30,000 or so clones, under 25% being singletons. Sample: blood. Receptors were obtained from a female donor with papillary thyroid cancer or a benign thyroid nodule (not recorded which). Some clones in this sample may be carry-over from other donors' samples. Each CDR3 is given with its conserved first and last residue. The D gene is left open where the match is weak. Size is stated for part of the rows, as once, few or many counts, or as a class when the clone is expanded.

clone size,D gene,V gene,J gene,CDR3 DNA,CDR3 protein
few,.,TRBV6-2/TRBV6-3,TRBJ2-3,TGTGCCAGCAGTTACACCCGCACAGATACGCAGTATTTT,CASSYTRTDTQYF
few,TRBD1,TRBV6-1,TRBJ1-3,TGTGCCAGCACCGCACAGCCACAGGGGCGGTCTGGAAACACCATATATTTT,CASTAQPQGRSGNTIYF
medium-sized,.,TRBV28,TRBJ1-1,TGTGCCAGCAGTCTTTCCAGGGGCGGGGGCACTGAAGCTTTCTTT,CASSLSRGGGTEAFF
few,.,TRBV19,TRBJ2-2,TGTGCCGGAAAGAGTGCGGGCACCGGGGAGCTGTTTTTT,CAGKSAGTGELFF
.,.,TRBV24-1,TRBJ2-2,TGTGCCACCAGTTCAGGGAGTGTCGCCGGGGAGCTGTTTTTT,CATSSGSVAGELFF
.,.,TRBV2,TRBJ2-5,TGTGCCAGCAGTGAAGAAGCCGGCCGAGAGACCCAGTACTTC,CASSEEAGRETQYF
.,.,TRBV7-9,TRBJ2-6,TGTGCCAGCAGCTTAATTCCTTCTGGGGCCAACGTCCTGACTTTC,CASSLIPSGANVLTF
.,TRBD1,TRBV20-1,TRBJ2-1,TGCAGTGCCCCAAAGGACAGGGGGGGCAGCTCCTACAATGAGCAGTTCTTC,CSAPKDRGGSSYNEQFF
many,.,TRBV6-2/TRBV6-3,TRBJ2-1,TGTGCCAGCAGTACCCGAACCCGACGGACATCCTACAATGAGCAGTTCTTC,CASSTRTRRTSYNEQFF
medium-sized,TRBD1,TRBV6-2/TRBV6-3,TRBJ1-2,TGTGCCAGCAGTCATGGGACAGCCATCTTTAACTATGGCTACACCTTC,CASSHGTAIFNYGYTF
medium-sized,.,TRBV12-3/TRBV12-4,TRBJ1-1,TGTGCCAGCAGTTCCCTGGCCCTTGAAGCTTTCTTT,CASSSLALEAFF
.,.,TRBV13,TRBJ2-2,TGTGTCAGCAGCTTAGAGAGGGGATCCCGGGAGCTGTTTTTT,CVSSLERGSRELFF
many,.,TRBV20-1,TRBJ2-5,TGCAGTGTACTAGCCTTCCAAGAGACCCAGTACTTC,CSVLAFQETQYF
many,TRBD2,TRBV19,TRBJ2-7,TGTGCCAGTAGTATAGCTGCCGGGACTAGCGGGAGCTACGAGCAGTACTTC,CASSIAAGTSGSYEQYF
few,.,TRBV27,TRBJ2-1,TGTGCCAGCGGACCCACTGAGCAGTTCTTC,CASGPTEQFF
.,TRBD2,TRBV12-3/TRBV12-4,TRBJ2-7,TGTGCCAGCAGTTTTAGGCGGAACGGGGGGGCCAAGGCCTACGAGCAGTACTTC,CASSFRRNGGAKAYEQYF
.,.,TRBV12-3/TRBV12-4,TRBJ2-3,TGTGCCAGCAGTTCCTGGACATCTATCACAGATACGCAGTATTTT,CASSSWTSITDTQYF
many,.,TRBV7-9,TRBJ1-2,TGTGCCAGCAGCTTAGGACAGGACTATGGCTACACCTTC,CASSLGQDYGYTF
few,TRBD2,TRBV6-1,TRBJ2-1,TGTGACAGCGGTGACGGGACTAGCGGGAGCAATGAGCAGTTCTTC,CDSGDGTSGSNEQFF
many,TRBD2,TRBV11-2,TRBJ2-5,TGTGCCAGCAGCTTAGAGTCGGGTGGCGGGAGTAGTTGGGAGACCCAGTACTTC,CASSLESGGGSSWETQYF
few,.,TRBV24-1,TRBJ2-1,TGTGCCACCCCACTTGACACTTCCAATGAGCAGTTCTTC,CATPLDTSNEQFF
medium-sized,.,TRBV2,TRBJ2-5,TGTGCCAGCAGTGGAGAGACCCAGTACTTC,CASSGETQYF
.,.,TRBV12-3/TRBV12-4,TRBJ2-7,TGTGCCAGCAGGAAACTAGAAGGCTCCTACGAGCAGTACTTC,CASRKLEGSYEQYF
medium-sized,.,TRBV6-1,TRBJ1-2,TGTGCCAGCAGTGAAGCGACCGGGTCCCACTATGGCTACACCTTC,CASSEATGSHYGYTF
few,TRBD1,TRBV19,TRBJ1-1,TGTGCCAGTAGTACCCACAGGGGAGGGACTGAAGCTTTCTTT,CASSTHRGGTEAFF
medium-sized,TRBD1,TRBV7-2,TRBJ1-3,TGTGCCAGCAGCTTAGGGACAGGGGGAAACACCATATATTTT,CASSLGTGGNTIYF
.,.,TRBV20-1,TRBJ2-3,TGCAGTGCACCGAAGAGGGGGGCCGGGAGTTCCGCAGATACGCAGTATTTT,CSAPKRGAGSSADTQYF
few,.,TRBV6-1,TRBJ2-7,TGTGCTAGCAGTCAACGGTCCCCACCCTACGAGCAGTACTTC,CASSQRSPPYEQYF
many,.,TRBV11-2,TRBJ1-1,TGTGCCAGCAGCTTAGACACCAACACTGAAGCTTTCTTT,CASSLDTNTEAFF
once,TRBD2,TRBV20-1,TRBJ2-3,TGCAGTACTGCCGGGACTAGCGGGAGTTTGGTGGATACGCAGTATTTT,CSTAGTSGSLVDTQYF
.,.,TRBV6-1,TRBJ1-2,TGTGCCAGCAGTGATCAGGGGACTTTAGGCTACACCTTC,CASSDQGTLGYTF
many,TRBD2,TRBV20-1,TRBJ2-3,TGCAGTGCTAGAGGCCCTCTAGCGGCTACAGATACGCAGTATTTT,CSARGPLAATDTQYF
.,TRBD1,TRBV7-8,TRBJ1-5,TGTGCCAGCAGCCTACTGACAGGGAACAATCAGCCCCAGCATTTT,CASSLLTGNNQPQHF
large,.,TRBV18,TRBJ2-7,TGTGCCAGCTCACAACTACCGGGACCGGGTAACTACGAGCAGTACTTC,CASSQLPGPGNYEQYF
many,TRBD2,TRBV7-2,TRBJ2-5,TGTGCCAGCAGCTTACAAGTCCTAGCGGGTCCCAAGTCCCAGTACTTC,CASSLQVLAGPKSQYF
medium-sized,.,TRBV6-1,TRBJ1-6,TGTGCCAGCAGTCAAGACCAAAGACCCCTCCACTTT,CASSQDQRPLHF
many,TRBD2,TRBV4-3,TRBJ2-1,TGCGCCAGCAGCCAAGAACAGTCTAGCGGGAGTGGTAATGAGCAGTTCTTC,CASSQEQSSGSGNEQFF
many,.,TRBV2,TRBJ2-3,TGTGCCAGCAGTGCGGCCCGCTGGGGCACAGATACGCAGTATTTT,CASSAARWGTDTQYF
many,TRBD2,TRBV4-1,TRBJ2-2,TGCGCCAGCAGCCCGGGACTAGCGGGATCGAGGACCGGGGAGCTGTTTTTT,CASSPGLAGSRTGELFF
many,.,TRBV28,TRBJ1-4,TGTGCCAGCTCCGGGGGGAATGAAAAACTGTTTTTT,CASSGGNEKLFF
.,.,TRBV13,TRBJ1-2,TGTGCCAGCAGCCCTGGAATCCACTATGGCTACACCTTC,CASSPGIHYGYTF
medium-sized,TRBD2,TRBV24-1,TRBJ2-1,TGTGCCACCAGTGATTTTGGGCTAGCGGGAATGGATGAGCAGTTCTTC,CATSDFGLAGMDEQFF
many,.,TRBV5-4,TRBJ1-1,TGTGCCAGCAGCTTTGGTGGAGCCCTCGGTAACACTGAAGCTTTCTTT,CASSFGGALGNTEAFF
.,TRBD2,TRBV3-1,TRBJ2-4,TGTGCCAGCAGCCAAGGACTAGCGGAGAAAAACATTCAGTACTTC,CASSQGLAEKNIQYF
few,TRBD1,TRBV15,TRBJ2-5,TGTGCCACAAGCAGCGCAGGGACAGGGGTGACCCAGTACTTC,CATSSAGTGVTQYF
many,TRBD1,TRBV4-2,TRBJ1-5,TGTGCCAGCAGCCCCTGGGGGACAGCTCAAAATAATCAGCCCCAGCATTTT,CASSPWGTAQNNQPQHF
.,.,TRBV6-6,TRBJ1-6,TGTGCCAGCAGTTACTCTCGGCAGCCCGGAGGCACCCTCCACTTT,CASSYSRQPGGTLHF
few,.,TRBV20-1,TRBJ1-5,TGCGGTGCCGGTCGGGGGTCGGCCCTTAATCAGCCCCAGCATTTT,CGAGRGSALNQPQHF
.,TRBD2,TRBV11-2,TRBJ2-2,TGTGCCAGCAGCTTCCTACTAGCGGGAGGCACCGGGGAGCTGTTTTTT,CASSFLLAGGTGELFF
few,TRBD1,TRBV7-9,TRBJ2-1,TGTGCCAGCAGCTTAGGGACAGGGGGCCCCAATGAGCAGTTCTTC,CASSLGTGGPNEQFF
.,.,TRBV11-2,TRBJ2-2,TGTGCCAGCAGCTTAGGGGGGCGGAGTAACACCGGGGAGCTGTTTTTT,CASSLGGRSNTGELFF
medium-sized,.,TRBV10-2,TRBJ2-7,TGCGCCAGCAGTGAGGGAAGGAGCTACGAGCAGTACTTC,CASSEGRSYEQYF
few,TRBD2,TRBV5-1,TRBJ2-7,TGCGCCAGCAGCCCTAGCGGGAGCTGGGTCTACGAGCAGTACTTC,CASSPSGSWVYEQYF
many,TRBD1,TRBV24-1,TRBJ2-5,TGTGCCACCAGTGATAGTAAGGGACAGGGAGGGACCCAGTACTTC,CATSDSKGQGGTQYF
medium-sized,.,TRBV6-2/TRBV6-3,TRBJ1-1,TGTGCCAGCAGTTACGGCGAGGGACTGAACACTGAAGCTTTCTTT,CASSYGEGLNTEAFF
many,TRBD1,TRBV5-6,TRBJ1-1,TGTGCCAGCAGCTTCCAGACAGGGAGTCAGGTGAACACTGAAGCTTTCTTT,CASSFQTGSQVNTEAFF
.,TRBD1,TRBV5-1,TRBJ2-7,TGCGCCAGCATCTTGGATTACCTTGACAGGGGGCAATACGAGCAGTACTTC,CASILDYLDRGQYEQYF